This T cell receptor (beta chain) was retrieved from a study of vaccination and CD4 T cells after COVID-19. Study-wide context: Four females and six males made up the convalescents, with two Hispanic. General study points: Relatively small numbers of convalescent patients were studied, with no early post-infection timepoints included.

The trim removed 1 base at V and 4 bases at J, leaving 2 bases unmatched. The CDR3 totals 15 residues. Comment on this clonotype: Antigen: not known.

Described treatment: approximately nine-day PBMC culture with coronavirus spike peptide pools or control peptides (ViraFEST assay). An Oncomine TCR Beta short-read assay was used to sequence the DNA from cultured CD4+ T cells. MiXCR was run by TCRdb on the PCR reads, yielding one entry per CDR3 protein. The table lists 13,000 or so distinct CDR3 sequences, 25% to 30% of them singletons. The sequence derives from a human donor who received a COVID-19 vaccine. Source: CD4+ T cells from blood, cultured in vitro, taken before SARS-CoV-2 vaccination. The chain joins TRBV12-3 or TRBV12-4 to TRBJ2-1; 9 bases map to TRBD1. The chain's CDR3 is CASSLGTGAYNEQFF. DNA of the CDR3: TGTGCCAGCAGTTTAGGGACAGGGGCATACAATGAGCAGTTCTTC.